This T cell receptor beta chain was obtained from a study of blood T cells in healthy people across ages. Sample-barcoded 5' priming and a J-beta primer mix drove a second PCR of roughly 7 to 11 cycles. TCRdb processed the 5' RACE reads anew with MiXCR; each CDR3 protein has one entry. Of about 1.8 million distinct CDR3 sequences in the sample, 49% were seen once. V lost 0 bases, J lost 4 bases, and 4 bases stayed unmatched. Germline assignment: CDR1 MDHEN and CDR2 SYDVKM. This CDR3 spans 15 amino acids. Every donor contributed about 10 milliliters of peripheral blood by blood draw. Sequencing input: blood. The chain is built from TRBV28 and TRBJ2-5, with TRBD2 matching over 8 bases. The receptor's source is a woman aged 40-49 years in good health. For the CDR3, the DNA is TGTGCCAGCAGTTTATGGGCGGGGGGAAGAGAGACCCAGTACTTC. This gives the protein CASSLWAGGRETQYF.